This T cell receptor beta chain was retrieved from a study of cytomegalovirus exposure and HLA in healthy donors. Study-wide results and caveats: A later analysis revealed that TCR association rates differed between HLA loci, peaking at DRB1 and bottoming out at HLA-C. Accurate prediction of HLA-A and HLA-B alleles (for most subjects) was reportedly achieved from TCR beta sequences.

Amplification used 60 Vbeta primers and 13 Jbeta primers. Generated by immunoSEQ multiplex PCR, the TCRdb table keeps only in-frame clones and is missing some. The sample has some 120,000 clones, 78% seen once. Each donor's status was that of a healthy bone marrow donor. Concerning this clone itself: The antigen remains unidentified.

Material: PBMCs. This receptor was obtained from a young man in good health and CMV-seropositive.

CDR3 DNA sequence: TGTGCCAGCGCCACGGGACTAGCGGGAGTTGGTGAGCAGTTCTTC. Translation gives CASATGLAGVGEQFF. The chain has TRBV2 and TRBJ2-1; 14 bases are a match to TRBD2. Germline CDR1 reads SNHLY; CDR2 reads FYNNEI. J lost 9 bases, V lost 8 bases, and 9 bases had no gene match. This CDR3 is 15 amino acids long.